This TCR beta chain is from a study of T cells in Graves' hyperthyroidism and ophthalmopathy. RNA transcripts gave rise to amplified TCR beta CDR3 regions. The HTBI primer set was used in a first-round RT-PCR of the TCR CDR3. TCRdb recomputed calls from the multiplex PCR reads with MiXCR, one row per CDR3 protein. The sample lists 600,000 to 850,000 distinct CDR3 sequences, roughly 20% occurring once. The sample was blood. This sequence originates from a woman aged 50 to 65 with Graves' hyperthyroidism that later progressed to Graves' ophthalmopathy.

The CDR3 nucleotides are TGCAGTGCTATACAGGGGGCGGGCAATCAGCCCCAGCATTTT. Its translation is CSAIQGAGNQPQHF. This chain joins TRBV20-1 and TRBJ1-5; 9 bases agree with TRBD1. Germline V lookup: CDR1 DFQATT, CDR2 SNEGSKA (reference sequence). V trimming: 4 bases; J trimming: 2 bases; junction bases outside the gene matches: 3. The CDR3 has 14 amino acids.